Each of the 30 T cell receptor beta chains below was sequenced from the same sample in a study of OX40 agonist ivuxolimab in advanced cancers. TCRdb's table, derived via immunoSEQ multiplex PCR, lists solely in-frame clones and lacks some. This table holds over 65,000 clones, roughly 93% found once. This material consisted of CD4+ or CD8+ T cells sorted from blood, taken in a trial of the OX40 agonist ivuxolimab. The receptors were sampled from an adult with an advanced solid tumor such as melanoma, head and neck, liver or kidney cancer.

CDR3 in DNA: TGTGCCATCAGTGGCCTCGAGAACACTGAAGCTTTCTTT. Translating gives CAISGLENTEAFF. V gene TRBV10-3 combines with J gene TRBJ1-1; D remains unclear. The CDR3 has 13 residues. The V gene's germline CDR1 is ENHRY and CDR2 SYGVKD. V was shortened by 4 bases and J by 1 base, with 7 bases between the two germline ends.

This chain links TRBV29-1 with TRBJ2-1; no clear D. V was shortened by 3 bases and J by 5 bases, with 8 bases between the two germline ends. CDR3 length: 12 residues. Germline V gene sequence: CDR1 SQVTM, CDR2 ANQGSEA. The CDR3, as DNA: TGCAGCGTTGACCCGGGTCACAATGAGCAGTTCTTC. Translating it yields CSVDPGHNEQFF.

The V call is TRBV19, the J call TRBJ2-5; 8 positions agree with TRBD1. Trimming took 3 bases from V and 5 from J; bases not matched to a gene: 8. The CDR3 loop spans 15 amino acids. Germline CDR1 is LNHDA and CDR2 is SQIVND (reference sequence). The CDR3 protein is CASSITPRGLETQYF. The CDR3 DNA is TGTGCCAGTAGTATTACCCCCAGGGGGCTTGAGACCCAGTACTTC.

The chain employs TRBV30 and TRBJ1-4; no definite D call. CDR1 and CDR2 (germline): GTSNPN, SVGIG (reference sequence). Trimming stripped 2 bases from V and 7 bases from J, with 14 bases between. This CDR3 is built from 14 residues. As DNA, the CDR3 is TGTGCCTGGAGTAGGACGGGTGGTGGTGAAAAACTGTTTTTT. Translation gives CAWSRTGGGEKLFF.

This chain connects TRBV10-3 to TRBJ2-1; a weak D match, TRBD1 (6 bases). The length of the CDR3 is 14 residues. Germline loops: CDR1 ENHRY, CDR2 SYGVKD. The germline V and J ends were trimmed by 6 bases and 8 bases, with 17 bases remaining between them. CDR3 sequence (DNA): TGTGCCATCAGCCTAAGACAGGAAGGTCATGAGCAGTTCTTC. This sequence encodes CAISLRQEGHEQFF.

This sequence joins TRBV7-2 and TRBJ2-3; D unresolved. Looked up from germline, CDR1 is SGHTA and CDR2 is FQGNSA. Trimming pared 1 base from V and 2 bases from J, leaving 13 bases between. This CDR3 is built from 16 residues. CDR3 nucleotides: TGTGCCAGCAGCTTAGTTCCGCTATCGTTCACAGATACGCAGTATTTT. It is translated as CASSLVPLSFTDTQYF.

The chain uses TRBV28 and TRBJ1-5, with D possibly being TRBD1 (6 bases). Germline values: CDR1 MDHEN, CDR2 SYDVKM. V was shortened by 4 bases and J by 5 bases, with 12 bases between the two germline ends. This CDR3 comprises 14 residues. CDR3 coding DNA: TGTGCCAGCAGTTCCCCCCAGGGGTATCAGCCCCAGCATTTT. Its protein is CASSSPQGYQPQHF.

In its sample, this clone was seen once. The CDR3 region has the DNA TGCGCCAGCAGCTTGGGACTAGCGGGGATAAATGAGCAGTTCTTC. It encodes CASSLGLAGINEQFF. The chain couples TRBV5-1 to TRBJ2-1; 11 bases map to TRBD2. The CDR3 covers 15 residues. V lost 0 bases to trimming and J lost 7 bases; unmatched junction nucleotides: 3. Germline values: CDR1 SGHRS, CDR2 YFSETQ.

Written as DNA, the CDR3 is TGCACCAGCAGCTTCATTTTTTTACCTAGCGGGGTGCCCGTTAACGAAGAGACCCAGTACTTC. This codes for CTSSFIFLPSGVPVNEETQYF. This chain links TRBV1 with TRBJ2-5; the table calls TRBD2, which could not be checked here. TRBV1 counts as a pseudogene. The CDR3 length is 21 residues.

In DNA, the CDR3 is TGTGCCAGCAGCAAGGGAACCAACACTGAAGCTTTCTTT. This gives the protein CASSKGTNTEAFF. The V call is TRBV2, the J call TRBJ1-1; D is ambiguous. CDR3 length: 13 amino acids. Germline-derived CDR1 and CDR2 are SNHLY and FYNNEI. V dropped 6 bases and J dropped 2 bases, with 10 bases sitting between them.

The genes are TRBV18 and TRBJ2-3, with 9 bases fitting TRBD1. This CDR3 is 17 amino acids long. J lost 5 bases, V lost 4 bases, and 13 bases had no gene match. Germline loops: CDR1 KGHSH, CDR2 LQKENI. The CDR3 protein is CASSLTTGTGGQDTQYF. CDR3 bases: TGTGCCAGCTCACTTACAACCGGTACAGGGGGCCAAGATACGCAGTATTTT.

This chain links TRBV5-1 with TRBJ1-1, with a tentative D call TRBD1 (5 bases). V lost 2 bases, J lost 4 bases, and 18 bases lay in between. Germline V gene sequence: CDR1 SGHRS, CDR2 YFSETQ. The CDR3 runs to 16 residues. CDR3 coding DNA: TGCGCCAGCAGCTTTGAGGGGACCCGAGGGACCACTGAAGCTTTCTTT. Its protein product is CASSFEGTRGTTEAFF.

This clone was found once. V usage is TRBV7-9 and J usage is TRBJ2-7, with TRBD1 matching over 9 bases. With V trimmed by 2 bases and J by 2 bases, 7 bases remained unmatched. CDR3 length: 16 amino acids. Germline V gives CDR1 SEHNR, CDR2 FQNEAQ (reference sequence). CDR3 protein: CASSLPFGTGTYEQYF. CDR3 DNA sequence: TGTGCCAGCAGCTTACCGTTCGGGACAGGGACCTACGAGCAGTACTTC.

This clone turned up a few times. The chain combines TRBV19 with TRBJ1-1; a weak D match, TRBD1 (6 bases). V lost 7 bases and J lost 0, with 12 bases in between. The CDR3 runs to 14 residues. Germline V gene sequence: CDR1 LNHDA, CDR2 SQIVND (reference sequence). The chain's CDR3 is CASTAGALNTEAFF. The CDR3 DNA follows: TGTGCCAGTACTGCGGGGGCTCTGAACACTGAAGCTTTCTTT.

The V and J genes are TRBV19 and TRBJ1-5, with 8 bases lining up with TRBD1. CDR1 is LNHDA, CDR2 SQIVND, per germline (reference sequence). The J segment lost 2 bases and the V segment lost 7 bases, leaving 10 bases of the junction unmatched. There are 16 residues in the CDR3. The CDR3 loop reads CASTDRGVDGNQPQHF. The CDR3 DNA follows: TGTGCCAGTACCGACAGGGGTGTAGATGGCAATCAGCCCCAGCATTTT. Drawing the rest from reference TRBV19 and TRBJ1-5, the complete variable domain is DGGITQSPKYLFRKEGQNVTLSCEQNLNHDAMYWYRQDPGQGLRLIYYSQIVNDFQKGDIAEGYSVSREKKESFPLTVTSAQKNPTAFYLCASTDRGVDGNQPQHFGDGTRLSIL.

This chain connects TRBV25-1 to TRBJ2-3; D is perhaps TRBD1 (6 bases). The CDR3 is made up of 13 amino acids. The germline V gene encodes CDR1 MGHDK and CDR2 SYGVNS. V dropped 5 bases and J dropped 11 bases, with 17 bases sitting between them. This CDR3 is CASSPHPQGEQYF. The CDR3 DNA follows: TGTGCCAGCAGTCCCCACCCACAGGGTGAGCAGTATTTT. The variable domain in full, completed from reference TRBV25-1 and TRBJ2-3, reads EADIYQTPRYLVIGTGKKITLECSQTMGHDKMYWYQQDPGMELHLIHYSYGVNSTEKGDLSSESTVSRIRTEHFPLTLESARPSHTSQYLCASSPHPQGEQYFGPGTRLTVL.

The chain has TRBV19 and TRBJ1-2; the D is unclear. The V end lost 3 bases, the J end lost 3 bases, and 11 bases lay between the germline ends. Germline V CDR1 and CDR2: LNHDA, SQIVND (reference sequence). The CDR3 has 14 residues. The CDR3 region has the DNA TGTGCCAGTAGTATGAGGGCGTCTGACTATGGCTACACCTTC. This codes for CASSMRASDYGYTF.

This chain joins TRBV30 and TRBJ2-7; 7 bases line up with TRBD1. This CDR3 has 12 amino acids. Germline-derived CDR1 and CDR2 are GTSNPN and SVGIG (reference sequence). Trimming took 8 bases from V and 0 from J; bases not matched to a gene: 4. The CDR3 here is CAGDRNSYEQYF. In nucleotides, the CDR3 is TGTGCCGGGGACAGAAACTCCTACGAGCAGTACTTC.

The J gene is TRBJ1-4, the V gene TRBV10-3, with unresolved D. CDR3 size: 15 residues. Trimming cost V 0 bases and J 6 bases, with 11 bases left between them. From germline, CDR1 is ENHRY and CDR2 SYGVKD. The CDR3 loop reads CAISESGGRDEKLFF. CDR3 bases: TGTGCCATCAGTGAGTCCGGCGGGAGGGATGAAAAACTGTTTTTT.

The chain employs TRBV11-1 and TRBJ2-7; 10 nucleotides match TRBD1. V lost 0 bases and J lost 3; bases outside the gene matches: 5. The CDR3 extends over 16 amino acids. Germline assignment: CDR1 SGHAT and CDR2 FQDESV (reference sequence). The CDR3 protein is CASSLAATGGVYEQYF. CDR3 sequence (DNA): TGTGCCAGCAGCTTAGCGGCGACAGGGGGCGTCTACGAGCAGTACTTC.

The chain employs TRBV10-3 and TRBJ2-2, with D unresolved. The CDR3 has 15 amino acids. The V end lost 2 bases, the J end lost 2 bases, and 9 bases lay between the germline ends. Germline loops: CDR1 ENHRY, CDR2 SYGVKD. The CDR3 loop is CAISEVGTNTGELFF. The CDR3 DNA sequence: TGTGCCATCAGTGAGGTTGGTACAAACACCGGGGAGCTGTTTTTT.

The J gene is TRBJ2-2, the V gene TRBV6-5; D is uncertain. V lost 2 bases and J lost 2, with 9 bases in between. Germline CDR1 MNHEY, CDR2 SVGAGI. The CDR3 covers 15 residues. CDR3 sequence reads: CASSYGVSNTGELFF. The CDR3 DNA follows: TGTGCCAGCAGTTACGGAGTGAGCAACACCGGGGAGCTGTTTTTT.

CDR3 in amino acids: CASSTLLFTGELFF. Here the CDR3 DNA reads TGTGCCAGCAGTACCCTACTCTTTACCGGGGAGCTGTTTTTT. V usage is TRBV6-1 and J usage is TRBJ2-2; D is unresolved. Germline loops: CDR1 MNHNS, CDR2 SASEGT. Trimming pared 5 bases from V and 5 bases from J, leaving 12 bases between. The CDR3 extends over 14 amino acids.

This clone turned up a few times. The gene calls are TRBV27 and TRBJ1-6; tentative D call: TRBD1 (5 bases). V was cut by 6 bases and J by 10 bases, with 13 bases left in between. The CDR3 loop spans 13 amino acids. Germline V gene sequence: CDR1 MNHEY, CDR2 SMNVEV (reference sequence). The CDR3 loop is CASRGDVRSPLHF. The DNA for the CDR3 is TGTGCCAGCAGGGGGGATGTTAGGTCACCCCTCCACTTT.

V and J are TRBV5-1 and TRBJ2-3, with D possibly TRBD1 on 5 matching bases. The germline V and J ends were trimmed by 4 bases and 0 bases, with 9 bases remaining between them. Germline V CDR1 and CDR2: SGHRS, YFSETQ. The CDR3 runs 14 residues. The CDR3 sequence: CASSIQASTDTQYF. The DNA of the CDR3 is TGCGCCAGCAGCATACAGGCTAGCACAGATACGCAGTATTTT.

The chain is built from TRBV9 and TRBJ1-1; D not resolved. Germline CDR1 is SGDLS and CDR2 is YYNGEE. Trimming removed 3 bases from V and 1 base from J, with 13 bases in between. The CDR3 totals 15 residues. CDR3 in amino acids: CASSAPGEGNTEAFF. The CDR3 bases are TGTGCCAGCAGCGCCCCCGGCGAGGGGAACACTGAAGCTTTCTTT.

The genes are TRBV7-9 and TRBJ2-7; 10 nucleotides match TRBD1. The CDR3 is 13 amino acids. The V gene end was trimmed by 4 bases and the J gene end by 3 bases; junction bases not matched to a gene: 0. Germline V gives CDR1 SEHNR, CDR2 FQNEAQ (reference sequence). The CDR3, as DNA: TGTGCCAGCAGCTGGACAGGGGGCTACGAGCAGTACTTC. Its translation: CASSWTGGYEQYF.

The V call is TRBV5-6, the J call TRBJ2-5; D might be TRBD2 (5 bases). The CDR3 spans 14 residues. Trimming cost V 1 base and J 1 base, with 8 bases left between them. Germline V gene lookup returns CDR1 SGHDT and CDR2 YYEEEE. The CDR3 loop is CASSLFRGQETQYF. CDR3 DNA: TGTGCCAGCAGCTTGTTCCGGGGCCAAGAGACCCAGTACTTC. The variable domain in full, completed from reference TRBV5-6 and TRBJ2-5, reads DAGVTQSPTHLIKTRGQQVTLRCSPKSGHDTVSWYQQALGQGPQFIFQYYEEEERQRGNFPDRFSGHQFPNYSSELNVNALLLGDSALYLCASSLFRGQETQYFGPGTRLLVL.

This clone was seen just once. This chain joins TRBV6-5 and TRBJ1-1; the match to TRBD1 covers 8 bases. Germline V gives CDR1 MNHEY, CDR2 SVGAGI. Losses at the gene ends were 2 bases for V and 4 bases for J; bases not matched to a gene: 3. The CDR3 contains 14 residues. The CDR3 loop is CASSYDRGSTEAFF. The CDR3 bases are TGTGCCAGCAGTTACGACAGGGGTTCCACTGAAGCTTTCTTT.

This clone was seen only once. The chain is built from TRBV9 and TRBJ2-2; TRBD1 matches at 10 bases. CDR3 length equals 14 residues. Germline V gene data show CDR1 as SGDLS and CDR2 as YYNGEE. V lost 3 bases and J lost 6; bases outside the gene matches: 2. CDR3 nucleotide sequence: TGTGCCAGCAGCGGACAGGGGGCCGCCGGGGAGCTGTTTTTT. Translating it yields CASSGQGAAGELFF.